This T cell receptor (beta chain) was observed in a study of T cell repertoires in cytomegalovirus infection. Study-level results: HLA-C-restricted CMV clonotypes gave the most frequent clonotype in two of eight donors.

TCRdb re-called the reads with MiXCR, one entry per CDR3 protein. Of under 850,000 distinct CDR3 sequences in the sample, roughly 35% were seen once. The germline CDR1 and CDR2 sequences are SGHTA and FQGNSA. CDR3 length: 19 residues. With 3 bases clipped from V and 3 bases from J, the junction kept 17 bases outside the gene matches. For this clonotype: As yet, its antigen is unknown. A much larger clone differs by one base, so this may be a read error.

The origin of this receptor is a human donor in good health (CMV status not recorded). Some clones in this sample may be carry-over from other donors' samples. Material for sequencing was PBMCs. This sequence joins TRBV7-2 and TRBJ2-4, with 7 positions matching TRBD2. CDR3 residues: CASSFKISGTKLDKNIQYF. The CDR3, as DNA: TGTGCCAGCAGCTTCAAAATTTCCGGGACTAAGCTTGACAAAAACATTCAGTACTTC. Supplemented by reference TRBV7-2 and TRBJ2-4, the full variable domain reads GAGVSQSPSNKVTEKGKDVELRCDPISGHTALYWYRQSLGQGLEFLIYFQGNSAPDKSGLPSDRFSAERTGGSVSTLTIQRTQQEDSAVYLCASSFKISGTKLDKNIQYFGAGTRLSVL.